The 10 T cell receptor beta chains given below trace back to one sample, sequenced in a study of PD-1 blockade in classical Hodgkin lymphoma (dated by TCRdb to 2018 to 2020). The library relied on the immunoSEQ multiplex PCR assay. Entries here come from immuneACCESS through TCRdb and include only in-frame sequences with V and J called. Some clones fail to appear in such tables; in the studies checked, an unresolved V gene covers under half of the shortfall, and the cause of the remainder is unknown. Here the sample has about 20,000 clones; around four fifths occur a single time. The top ten clonotypes cover less than 1.5% of the sample. Per the publication, the time point label means: newly diagnosed, previously untreated cHL patient sample. Magnetic negative selection with a Miltenyi CD4+ T cell isolation kit was used to purify CD4+ T cells from thawed PBMCs. Sequencing input: CD4+ T cells from blood. The origin of the receptors is a human donor with classical Hodgkin lymphoma.

The J gene is TRBJ2-7, the V gene TRBV6-5; D unclear. Per germline, CDR1 MNHEY and CDR2 SVGAGI. The V gene lost 7 bases and the J gene lost 6 bases, with 16 bases spanning the gap. The CDR3 is made up of 13 amino acids. The CDR3 reads CASNRQELGEQYF. In DNA form, the CDR3 reads TGTGCCAGCAATAGGCAGGAGCTTGGCGAGCAGTACTTC.

The chain links TRBV6-5 to TRBJ2-1, with 12 bases aligning to TRBD2. Per the germline V gene, CDR1 is MNHEY and CDR2 is SVGAGI. The CDR3 runs to 16 residues. J gave up 6 bases and V 2 bases, and 5 bases lay outside the gene matches. CDR3 loop: CASSYPGLAGLNEQFF. CDR3 in DNA: TGTGCCAGCAGTTACCCCGGACTAGCGGGACTCAATGAGCAGTTCTTC.

The chain uses TRBV19 and TRBJ2-2; possible D gene TRBD1, 6 bases. V was shortened by 10 bases and J by 1 base, with 13 bases between the two germline ends. The germline V gene encodes CDR1 LNHDA and CDR2 SQIVND (reference sequence). There are 14 residues in the CDR3. The CDR3: CATPMGQNTGELFF. In DNA form, the CDR3 reads TGTGCCACCCCCATGGGACAGAACACCGGGGAGCTGTTTTTT.

The chain has TRBV6-5 and TRBJ2-1; a possible D gene is TRBD1 (5 bases). V gave up 0 bases and J gave up 7 bases, with 13 bases separating them. The CDR3 is made up of 15 amino acids. CDR1 MNHEY and CDR2 SVGAGI come from the germline V gene. The CDR3 is CASSYSRQGWNEQFF. The CDR3 DNA reads TGTGCCAGCAGTTACTCGAGGCAGGGCTGGAATGAGCAGTTCTTC.

J is TRBJ2-7 and V is TRBV5-6; possible D gene TRBD2, 6 bases. Trimming removed 4 bases at V and 6 bases at J, with 20 bases between. Germline CDR1 is SGHDT and CDR2 is YYEEEE. The CDR3 spans 15 residues. The CDR3 bases are TGTGCCAGCAGCCTGAGGAGGGCCTTGGGGGGCGAGCAGTACTTC. Translated: CASSLRRALGGEQYF.

This clone was detected a few times. The gene calls are TRBV27 and TRBJ1-5, with D unclear. The germline CDR1 and CDR2 sequences are MNHEY and SMNVEV (reference sequence). The CDR3 runs 15 residues. With 3 bases removed from V and 0 bases from J, the gap between germline ends came to 9 bases. This CDR3 is CASSFSPYSNQPQHF. CDR3 nucleotides: TGTGCCAGCAGTTTTTCGCCTTATAGCAATCAGCCCCAGCATTTT.

The chain is built from TRBV28 and TRBJ2-7; 8 bases line up with TRBD2. This CDR3 has 14 amino acids. With V trimmed by 8 bases and J by 3 bases, 9 bases remained unmatched. The V gene's germline CDR1 is MDHEN and CDR2 SYDVKM. The CDR3, as DNA: TGTGCCAGCGGAATAGCGGGATCCTTCTACGAGCAGTACTTC. Its protein product is CASGIAGSFYEQYF.

This chain links TRBV7-6 with TRBJ1-1; possible D gene TRBD1, 6 bases. V was pared by 1 base and J by 5 bases, with 14 bases between. The V gene's germline CDR1 is SGHVS and CDR2 FNYEAQ. The CDR3 covers 15 residues. The CDR3 spells CASSLVGGSGTEAFF. The CDR3 DNA sequence: TGTGCCAGCAGCTTAGTCGGGGGCTCGGGGACTGAAGCTTTCTTT. Variable domain in full (rest from reference TRBV7-6 and TRBJ1-1): GAGVSQSPRYKVTKRGQDVALRCDPISGHVSLYWYRQALGQGPEFLTYFNYEAQQDKSGLPNDRFSAERPEGSISTLTIQRTEQRDSAMYRCASSLVGGSGTEAFFGQGTRLTVV.

The chain carries TRBV5-4 and TRBJ1-3, with D unclear. Trimming took 9 bases from V and 0 from J, leaving 16 bases between them. CDR1 SGHNT and CDR2 YYREEE come from the germline V gene (reference sequence). CDR3 length equals 15 residues. In DNA form, the CDR3 reads TGTGCCACCTCCTCGACCGTTACCTCTGGAAACACCATATATTTT. Translated: CATSSTVTSGNTIYF.

The chain employs TRBV27 and TRBJ2-7, with 14 positions matching TRBD2. The V gene's germline CDR1 is MNHEY and CDR2 SMNVEV (reference sequence). With V trimmed by 3 bases and J by 6 bases, 1 base remained unmatched. The CDR3 is made up of 14 amino acids. CDR3 region: CASSLTSGRGEQYF. The DNA for the CDR3 is TGTGCCAGCAGTTTGACTAGCGGGAGGGGCGAGCAGTACTTC.